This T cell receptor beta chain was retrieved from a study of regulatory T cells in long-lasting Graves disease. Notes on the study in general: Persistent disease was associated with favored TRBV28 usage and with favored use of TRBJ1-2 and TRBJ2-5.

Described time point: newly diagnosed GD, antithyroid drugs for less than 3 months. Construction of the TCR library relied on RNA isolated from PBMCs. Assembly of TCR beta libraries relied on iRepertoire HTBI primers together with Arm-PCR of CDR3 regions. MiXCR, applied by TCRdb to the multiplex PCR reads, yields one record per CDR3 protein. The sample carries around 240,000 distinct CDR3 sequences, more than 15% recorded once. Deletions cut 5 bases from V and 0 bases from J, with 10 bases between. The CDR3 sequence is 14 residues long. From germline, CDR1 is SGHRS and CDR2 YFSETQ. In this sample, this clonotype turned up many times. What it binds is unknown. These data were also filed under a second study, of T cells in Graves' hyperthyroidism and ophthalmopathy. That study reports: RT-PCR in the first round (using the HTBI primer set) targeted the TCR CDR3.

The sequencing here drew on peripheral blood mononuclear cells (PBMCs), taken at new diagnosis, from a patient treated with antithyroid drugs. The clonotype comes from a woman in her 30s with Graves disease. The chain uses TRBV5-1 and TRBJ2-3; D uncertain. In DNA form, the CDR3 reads TGCGCCAGCAGACTTCAAACTAGCACAGATACGCAGTATTTT. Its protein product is CASRLQTSTDTQYF.